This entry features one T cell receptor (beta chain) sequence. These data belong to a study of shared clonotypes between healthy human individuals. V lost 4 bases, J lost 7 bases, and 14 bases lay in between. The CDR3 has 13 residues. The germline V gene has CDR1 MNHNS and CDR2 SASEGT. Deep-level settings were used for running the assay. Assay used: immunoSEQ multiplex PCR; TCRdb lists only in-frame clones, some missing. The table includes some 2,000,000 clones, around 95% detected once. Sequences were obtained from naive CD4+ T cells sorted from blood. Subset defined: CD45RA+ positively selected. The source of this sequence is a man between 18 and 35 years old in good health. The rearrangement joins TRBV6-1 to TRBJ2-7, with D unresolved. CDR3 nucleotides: TGTGCCAGCAGTGGAGCCCGGTCCGGGGAGCAGTACTTC. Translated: CASSGARSGEQYF.